This T cell receptor (beta chain) was captured by sequencing in a study of blood T cell repertoires in COVID-19. For the study at large: T cells, B-cell-depleted T cells, or PBMCs provided the cDNA or gDNA that served as material.

Study processing details: Amplification with reference gene primers provided the estimates of nucleated cell counts. Sequencing was performed with immunoSEQ multiplex PCR; in TCRdb, only in-frame clones are kept and a portion is missing. That table is the source of V, J and clone size, and D and trimming were worked out from the DNA. The sample holds around 250,000 clones; around 84% are singletons and the top ten take about 16%. The CDR3 length is 15 residues. Germline CDR1 and CDR2: SGHDN and FVKESK. Trimming removed 4 bases from V and 5 bases from J; junction bases left unmatched: 5. Input material: PBMCs or T cells enriched from blood (not recorded which). The source is a man aged 18-30 years who had recovered from COVID-19. This chain uses TRBV14 with TRBJ2-5; 12 positions agree with TRBD1. CDR3 in DNA: TGTGCCAGCAGCCGGGGGGACAGGGGGCGTGAGACCCAGTACTTC. Its protein is CASSRGDRGRETQYF.